The next 3 T cell receptor beta chains were all read from a single sample in a study of PD-1 blockade in classical Hodgkin lymphoma. Assay: immunoSEQ multiplex PCR; the TCRdb copy retains only in-frame clones and omits some. The sample comprises some 70,000 clones, over 85% of which are singletons, and less than 3.5% rests with the top ten. Specified time point: newly diagnosed, previously untreated cHL patient sample. The sample comprised peripheral blood mononuclear cells (PBMCs). Every receptor here comes from a human donor with classical Hodgkin lymphoma.

The V call is TRBV9, the J call TRBJ2-1; D might be TRBD1 or TRBD2, each matching 5 bases. Germline V gene data show CDR1 as SGDLS and CDR2 as YYNGEE. The V end was cut by 4 bases, the J end by 0 bases, with 17 bases between. This CDR3 is 17 amino acids long. CDR3 DNA: TGTGCCAGCAGCCCTTGGGGACGGTCGAGCTCCTACAATGAGCAGTTCTTC. Protein: CASSPWGRSSSYNEQFF.

This chain joins TRBV6-6 and TRBJ2-5; D remains unclear. CDR1 and CDR2 (germline): MNHNY, SVGAGI (reference sequence). The CDR3 consists of 14 residues. Deletions cut 7 bases from V and 2 bases from J, with 14 bases between. The CDR3 DNA sequence: TGTGCCAGCAAGCCCGGGCCAATTCAAGAGACCCAGTACTTC. It encodes CASKPGPIQETQYF.

The rearrangement uses TRBV6-5 and TRBJ2-6, with D unclear. The germline CDR1 and CDR2 sequences are MNHEY and SVGAGI. The V end was cut by 2 bases, the J end by 2 bases, with 4 bases between. The CDR3 has 14 amino acids. CDR3 protein: CASSYGAGANVLTF. The DNA for the CDR3 is TGTGCCAGCAGTTACGGGGCTGGGGCCAACGTCCTGACTTTC.